This TCR beta chain was sequenced for a study of T cells in Graves' hyperthyroidism and ophthalmopathy. Study observations and caveats: Blood samples included most of the expanded thyroid clonotypes exceeding 0.001.

Patients affected by ophthalmopathy presented a Clinical Activity Score of at least 3, a NOSPECS grade of at least 4, and disease duration below 3 months. Clinical symptoms, serum thyroxine, TRAb, thyroid ultrasound and orbital computed tomography informed diagnoses. In germline, CDR1 is SGHVS, CDR2 FQNEAQ. Trimming removed 5 bases from V and 5 bases from J, with 16 bases in between. CDR3 length: 14 amino acids. Amplified regions were TCR beta CDR3 sequences from RNA transcripts. The HTBI primer set served for first-round RT-PCR of the TCR CDR3. TCRdb reanalysed the multiplex PCR reads using MiXCR and keeps one entry per CDR3 protein. In the table there are about 520,000 distinct CDR3 sequences, around 22% of which are singletons. The sample holds many counts of this clonotype. The target antigen is unknown.

V and J are TRBV7-8 and TRBJ2-7, with D possibly matching TRBD2 (6 bases). The sequence derives from a woman aged 25-40 years with Graves' ophthalmopathy. Material: blood. The CDR3 region is CASSGGISWNEQYF. Here the CDR3 DNA reads TGTGCCAGCAGCGGGGGGATCTCGTGGAACGAGCAGTACTTC.